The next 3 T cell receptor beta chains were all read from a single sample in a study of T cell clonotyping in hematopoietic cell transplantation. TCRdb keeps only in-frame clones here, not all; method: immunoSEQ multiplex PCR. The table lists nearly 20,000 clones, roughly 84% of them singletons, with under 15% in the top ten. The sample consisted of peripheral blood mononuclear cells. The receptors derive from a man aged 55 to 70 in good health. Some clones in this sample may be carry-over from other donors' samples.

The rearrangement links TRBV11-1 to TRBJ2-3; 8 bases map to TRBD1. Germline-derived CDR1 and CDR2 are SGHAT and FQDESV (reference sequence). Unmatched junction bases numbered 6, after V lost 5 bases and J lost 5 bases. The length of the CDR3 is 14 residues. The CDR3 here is CASSQDRAVDTQYF. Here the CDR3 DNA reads TGTGCCAGCAGCCAGGACAGGGCGGTAGATACGCAGTATTTT.

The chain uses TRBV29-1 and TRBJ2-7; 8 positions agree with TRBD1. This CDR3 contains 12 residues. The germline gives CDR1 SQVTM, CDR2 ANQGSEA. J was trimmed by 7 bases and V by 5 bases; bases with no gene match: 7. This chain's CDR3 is CSVPDRGGEQYF. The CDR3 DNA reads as TGCAGCGTTCCTGACAGGGGCGGTGAGCAGTACTTC.

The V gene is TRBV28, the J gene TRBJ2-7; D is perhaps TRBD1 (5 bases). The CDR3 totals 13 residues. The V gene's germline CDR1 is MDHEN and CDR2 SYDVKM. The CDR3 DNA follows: TGTGGCAGTGGCAGGACAAACCCCTACGAGCAGTACTTC. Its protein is CGSGRTNPYEQYF.